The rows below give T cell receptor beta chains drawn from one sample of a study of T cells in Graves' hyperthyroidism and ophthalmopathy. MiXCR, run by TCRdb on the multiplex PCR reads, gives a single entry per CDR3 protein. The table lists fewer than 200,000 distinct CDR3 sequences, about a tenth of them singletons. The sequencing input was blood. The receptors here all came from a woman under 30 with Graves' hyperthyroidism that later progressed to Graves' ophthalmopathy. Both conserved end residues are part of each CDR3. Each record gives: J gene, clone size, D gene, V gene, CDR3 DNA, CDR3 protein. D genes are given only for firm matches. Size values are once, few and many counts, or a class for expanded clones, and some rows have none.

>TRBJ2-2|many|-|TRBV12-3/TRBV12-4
TGTGCCAGCAGCTCCGGGACCGGGGAGCTGTTTTTT
CASSSGTGELFF
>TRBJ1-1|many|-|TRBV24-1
TGTGCCACCAGGTCCGGAGGTGAAGCTTTCTTT
CATRSGGEAFF
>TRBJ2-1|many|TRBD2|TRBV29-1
TGCAGCGTTGTGGCTAGCGGCAGCAACAATGAGCAGTTCTTC
CSVVASGSNNEQFF
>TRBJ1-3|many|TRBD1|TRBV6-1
TGTGCCAGCACGGGACAGGCTGGCTCTGGAAACACCATATATTTT
CASTGQAGSGNTIYF
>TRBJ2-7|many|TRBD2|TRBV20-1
TGCAGTGCTACCTCCGGGACTAGGTCCTACGAGCAGTACTTC
CSATSGTRSYEQYF
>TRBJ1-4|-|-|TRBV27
TGTGCCAGCAGCCCACATTCAACTAATGAAAAACTGTTTTTT
CASSPHSTNEKLFF
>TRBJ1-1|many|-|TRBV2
TGTGCCAGCAGTGTCCGGTGGAACACTGAAGCTTTCTTT
CASSVRWNTEAFF
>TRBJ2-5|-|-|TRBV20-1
TGCAGTGCTACCCAAGAGACCCAGTACTTC
CSATQETQYF
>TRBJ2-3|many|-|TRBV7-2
TGTGCCAGCAGCCATCGGGCGGGACAGATCACAGATACGCAGTATTTT
CASSHRAGQITDTQYF
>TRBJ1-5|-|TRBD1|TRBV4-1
TGCGCCAGCAGCCAAGTCGGACAGGTCGGGTCTATCAATCAGCCCCAGCATTTT
CASSQVGQVGSINQPQHF
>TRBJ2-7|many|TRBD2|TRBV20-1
TGCAGTGCTAGAGGTTATACGGGAGGGTCCCACGAGCAGTACTTC
CSARGYTGGSHEQYF
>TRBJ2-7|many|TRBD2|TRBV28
TGTGCCAGCAGTTTGGCTAGCGGGGTTTACGAGCAGTACTTC
CASSLASGVYEQYF
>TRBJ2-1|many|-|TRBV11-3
TGTGCCAGCAGCTTAGACCCACAAAGCGATGAGCAGTTCTTC
CASSLDPQSDEQFF
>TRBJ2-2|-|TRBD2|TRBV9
TGTGCCAGCACCGACCGGGGGGGGAACACCGGGGAGCTGTTTTTT
CASTDRGGNTGELFF
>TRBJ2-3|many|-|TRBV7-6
TGTGCCAGCAGCTCGGGGAGGGATACGCAGTATTTT
CASSSGRDTQYF
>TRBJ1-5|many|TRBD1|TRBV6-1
TGTGCCAGCTCCCGTACAGGGACAGATCAGCCCCAGCATTTT
CASSRTGTDQPQHF
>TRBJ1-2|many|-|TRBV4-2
TGTGCCAGCAGCCCCCTAGGAGAGACCTATGGCTACACCTTC
CASSPLGETYGYTF
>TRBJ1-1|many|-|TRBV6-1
TGTGCCAGCACCTCCATAGAAGGGAACACTGAAGCTTTCTTT
CASTSIEGNTEAFF
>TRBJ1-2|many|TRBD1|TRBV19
TGTGCCAGTACTACTCTTCCGGGACAGGGGACCGTCGAGGGCTACACCTTC
CASTTLPGQGTVEGYTF
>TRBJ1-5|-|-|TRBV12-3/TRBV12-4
TGTGCCAGCAGTTTAACCTGGGGCAATCAGCCCCAGCATTTT
CASSLTWGNQPQHF
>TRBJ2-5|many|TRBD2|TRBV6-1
TGTGCCAGCAGTGCTCGGACTAGCGGGAGACTATACGAAGAGACCCAGTACTTC
CASSARTSGRLYEETQYF